A single T cell receptor (beta chain) is shown here with its context. Its antigen is undetermined. Assay used: immunoSEQ multiplex PCR; TCRdb lists only in-frame clones, some missing. Of about 64,000 clones in the sample, approximately 94% were seen once. Trimming stripped 0 bases from V and 0 bases from J, with 15 bases between. Germline CDR1 reads SGHDN; CDR2 reads FVKESK. This CDR3 region has 18 residues. This record comes from a study of PD-1 blockade in classical Hodgkin lymphoma. General study results and limits: Lower baseline TCR diversity marked trial partial responders and progressors.

Time point here: cycle 4 day 1 (C4D1), after less than seven weeks of nivolumab. All patients relapsed after autologous stem cell transplantation, and brentuximab vedotin exposure varied. The source material was peripheral blood mononuclear cells (PBMCs), sampled before the fourth cycle of nivolumab. The sequence was collected from a human donor with classical Hodgkin lymphoma. The rearrangement joins TRBV14 to TRBJ1-3; no firm D call. The CDR3 DNA is TGTGCCAGCAGCCAAGAAGAGCCGATGAGGGTCTCTGGAAACACCATATATTTT. This encodes CASSQEEPMRVSGNTIYF.